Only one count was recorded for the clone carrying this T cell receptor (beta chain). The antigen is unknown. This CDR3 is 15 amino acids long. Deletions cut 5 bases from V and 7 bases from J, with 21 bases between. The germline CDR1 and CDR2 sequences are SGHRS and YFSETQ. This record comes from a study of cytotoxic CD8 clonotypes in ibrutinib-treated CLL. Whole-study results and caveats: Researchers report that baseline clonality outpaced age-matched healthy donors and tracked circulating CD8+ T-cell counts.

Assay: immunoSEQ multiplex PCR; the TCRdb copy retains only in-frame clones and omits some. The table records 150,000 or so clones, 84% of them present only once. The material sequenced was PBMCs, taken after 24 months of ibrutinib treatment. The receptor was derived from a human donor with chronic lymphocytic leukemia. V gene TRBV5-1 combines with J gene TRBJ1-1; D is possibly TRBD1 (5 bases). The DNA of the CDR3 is TGCGCCAGCAGGGATACAGGACCTCCGGAAGATGAAGCTTTCTTT. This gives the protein CASRDTGPPEDEAFF.